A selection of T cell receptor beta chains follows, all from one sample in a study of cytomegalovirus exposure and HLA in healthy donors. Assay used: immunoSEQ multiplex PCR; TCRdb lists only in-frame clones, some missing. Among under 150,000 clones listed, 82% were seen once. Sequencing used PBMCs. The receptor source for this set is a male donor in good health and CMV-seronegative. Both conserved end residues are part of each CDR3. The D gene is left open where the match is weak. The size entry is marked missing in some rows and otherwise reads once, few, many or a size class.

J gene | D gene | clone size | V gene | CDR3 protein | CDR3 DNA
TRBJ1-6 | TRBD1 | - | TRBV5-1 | CASSVTGTGVSPLHF | TGCGCCAGCAGTGTAACCGGGACAGGGGTCTCACCCCTCCACTTT
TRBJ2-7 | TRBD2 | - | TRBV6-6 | CASRTSNSGNEQYF | TGTGCCAGCAGGACCTCTAATAGCGGGAACGAGCAGTACTTC
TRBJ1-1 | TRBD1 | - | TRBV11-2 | CASSFVGTVNTEAFF | TGTGCCAGCAGCTTTGTCGGGACAGTGAACACTGAAGCTTTCTTT
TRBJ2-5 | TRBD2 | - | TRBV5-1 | CASSLFLAGEQTQYF | TGCGCCAGCAGCTTGTTCCTAGCGGGAGAGCAGACCCAGTACTTC
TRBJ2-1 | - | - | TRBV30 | CAWSLTGWGEQFF | TGTGCCTGGAGCTTAACAGGGTGGGGTGAGCAGTTCTTC
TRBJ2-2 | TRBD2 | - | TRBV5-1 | CASSSRGLAPNTGELFF | TGCGCCAGCAGCTCGAGAGGACTAGCGCCGAACACCGGGGAGCTGTTTTTT
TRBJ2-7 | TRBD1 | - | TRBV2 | CASHDRVSYEQYF | TGTGCCAGCCACGACAGGGTATCCTACGAGCAGTACTTC
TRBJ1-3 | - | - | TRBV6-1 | CASSVGNTIYF | TGTGCCAGCAGCGTTGGAAACACCATATATTTT
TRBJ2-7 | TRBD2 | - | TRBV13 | CASSFGSGGGEQYF | TGTGCCAGCAGCTTTGGGTCGGGAGGAGGCGAGCAGTACTTC
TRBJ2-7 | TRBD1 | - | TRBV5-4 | CASSGGPGQVTYEQYF | TGTGCCAGCAGCGGAGGGCCGGGACAGGTCACCTACGAGCAGTACTTC
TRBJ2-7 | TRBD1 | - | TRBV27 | CASSSGTGGTPYEQYF | TGTGCCAGCAGTTCCGGGACAGGGGGGACCCCGTACGAGCAGTACTTC
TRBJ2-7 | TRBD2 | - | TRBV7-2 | CASSTAGGANYEQYF | TGTGCCAGCAGCACCGCGGGGGGCGCGAACTACGAGCAGTACTTC
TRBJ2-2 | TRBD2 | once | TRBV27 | CASTGLAGGGGELFF | TGTGCCAGCACTGGACTAGCGGGAGGGGGCGGGGAGCTGTTTTTT
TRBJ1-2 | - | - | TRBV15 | CATSPRQDLGYTF | TGTGCCACCAGCCCTAGACAGGATCTTGGCTACACCTTC
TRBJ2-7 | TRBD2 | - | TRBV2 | CASSAFVGLAVYEQYF | TGTGCCAGCAGTGCCTTCGTGGGGCTAGCGGTCTACGAGCAGTACTTC
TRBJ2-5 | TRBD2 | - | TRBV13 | CASSAPRLAGPWETQYF | TGTGCCAGCAGCGCCCCGAGACTAGCGGGACCTTGGGAGACCCAGTACTTC
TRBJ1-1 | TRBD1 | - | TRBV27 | CASSLSGTGVAEAFF | TGTGCCAGCAGTTTATCCGGGACAGGGGTGGCTGAAGCTTTCTTT
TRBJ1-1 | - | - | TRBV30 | CAWQMNTEAFF | TGTGCCTGGCAGATGAACACTGAAGCTTTCTTT
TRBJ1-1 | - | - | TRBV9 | CASSVTGANTEAFF | TGTGCCAGCAGCGTGACAGGAGCGAACACTGAAGCTTTCTTT
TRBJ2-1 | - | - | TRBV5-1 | CASSLVGGDNEQFF | TGCGCCAGCAGCTTGGTAGGGGGGGACAATGAGCAGTTCTTC
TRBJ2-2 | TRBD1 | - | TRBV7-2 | CASSPYPGGTGELFF | TGTGCCAGCAGCCCTTATCCAGGGGGCACCGGGGAGCTGTTTTTT
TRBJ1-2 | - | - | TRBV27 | CASTLVWGGEGLLYGYTF | TGTGCCAGCACCTTAGTTTGGGGAGGAGAGGGACTCCTCTATGGCTACACCTTC